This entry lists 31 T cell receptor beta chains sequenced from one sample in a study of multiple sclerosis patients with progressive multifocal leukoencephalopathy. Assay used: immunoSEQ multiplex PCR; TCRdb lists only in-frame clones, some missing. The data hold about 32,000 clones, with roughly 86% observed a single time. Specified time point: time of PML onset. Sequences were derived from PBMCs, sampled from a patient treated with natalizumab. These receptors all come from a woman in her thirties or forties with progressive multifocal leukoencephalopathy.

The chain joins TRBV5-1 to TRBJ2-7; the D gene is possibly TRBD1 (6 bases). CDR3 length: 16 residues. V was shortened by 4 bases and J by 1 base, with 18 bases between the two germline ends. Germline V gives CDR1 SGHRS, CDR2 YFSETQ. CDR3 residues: CASSPWPGVSSYEQYF. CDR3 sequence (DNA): TGCGCCAGCAGCCCCTGGCCAGGGGTTTCTTCCTACGAGCAGTACTTC. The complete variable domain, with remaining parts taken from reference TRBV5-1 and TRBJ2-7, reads KAGVTQTPRYLIKTRGQQVTLSCSPISGHRSVSWYQQTPGQGLQFLFEYFSETQRNKGNFPGRFSGRQFSNSRSEMNVSTLELGDSALYLCASSPWPGVSSYEQYFGPGTRLTVT.

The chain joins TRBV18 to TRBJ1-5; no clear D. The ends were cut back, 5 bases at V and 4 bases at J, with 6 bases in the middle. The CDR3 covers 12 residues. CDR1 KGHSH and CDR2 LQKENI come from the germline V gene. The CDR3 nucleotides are TGTGCCAGCTCAGACACAAATCAGCCCCAGCATTTT. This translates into CASSDTNQPQHF.

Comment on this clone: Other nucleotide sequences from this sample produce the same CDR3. DNA of the CDR3: TGTGCCAGCAGCTTGGAACTTAAAGAGACCCAGTACTTC. Encoded protein: CASSLELKETQYF. The chain employs TRBV5-6 and TRBJ2-5; D remains unclear. This CDR3 spans 13 amino acids. The germline V gene has CDR1 SGHDT and CDR2 YYEEEE. The germline V and J ends were trimmed by 0 bases and 3 bases, with 6 bases remaining between them.

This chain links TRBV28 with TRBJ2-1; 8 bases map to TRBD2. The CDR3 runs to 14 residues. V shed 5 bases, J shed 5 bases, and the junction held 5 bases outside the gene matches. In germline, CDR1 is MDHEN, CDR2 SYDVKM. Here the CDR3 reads CASSTGGPNNEQFF. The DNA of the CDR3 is TGTGCCAGCAGTACGGGGGGGCCGAACAATGAGCAGTTCTTC.

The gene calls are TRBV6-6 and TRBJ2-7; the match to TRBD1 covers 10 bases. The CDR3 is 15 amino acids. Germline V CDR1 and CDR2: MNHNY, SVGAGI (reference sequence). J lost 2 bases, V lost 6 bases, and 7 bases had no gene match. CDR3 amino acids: CASRGDRGSTYEQYF. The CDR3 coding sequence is TGTGCCAGCAGGGGGGACAGGGGAAGCACCTACGAGCAGTACTTC.

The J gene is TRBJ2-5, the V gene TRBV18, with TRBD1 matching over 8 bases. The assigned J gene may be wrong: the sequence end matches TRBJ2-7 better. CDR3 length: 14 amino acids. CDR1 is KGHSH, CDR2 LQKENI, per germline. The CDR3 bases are TGTGCCAGCTCACCTCCGGGACAGGTTTTCGAGCAGTACTTC. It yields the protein CASSPPGQVFEQYF.

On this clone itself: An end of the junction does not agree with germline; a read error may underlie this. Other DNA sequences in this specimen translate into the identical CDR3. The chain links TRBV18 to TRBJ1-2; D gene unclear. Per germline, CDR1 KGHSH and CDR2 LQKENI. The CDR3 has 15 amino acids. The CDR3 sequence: CASSPLGEANYGYTF. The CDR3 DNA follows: TGTGCCAGCTCACCGTTAGGAGAGGCCAACTATGGTTACACCTTC.

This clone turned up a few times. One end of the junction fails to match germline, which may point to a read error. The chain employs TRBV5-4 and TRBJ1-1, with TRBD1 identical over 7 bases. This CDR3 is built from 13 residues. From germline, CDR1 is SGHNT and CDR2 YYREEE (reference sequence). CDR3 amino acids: CATGTELNTEAFF. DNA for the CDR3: TGCGCCACCGGGACAGAGCTGAACACTGAAGCTTTCTTT.

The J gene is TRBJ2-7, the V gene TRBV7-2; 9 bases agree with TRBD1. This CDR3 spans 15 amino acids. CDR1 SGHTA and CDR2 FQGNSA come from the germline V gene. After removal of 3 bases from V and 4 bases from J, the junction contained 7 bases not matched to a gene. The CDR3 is CASSLGQGRGYEQYF. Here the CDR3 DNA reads TGTGCCAGCAGCTTGGGACAGGGAAGGGGATACGAGCAGTACTTC. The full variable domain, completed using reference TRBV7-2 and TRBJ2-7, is GAGVSQSPSNKVTEKGKDVELRCDPISGHTALYWYRQSLGQGLEFLIYFQGNSAPDKSGLPSDRFSAERTGGSVSTLTIQRTQQEDSAVYLCASSLGQGRGYEQYFGPGTRLTVT.

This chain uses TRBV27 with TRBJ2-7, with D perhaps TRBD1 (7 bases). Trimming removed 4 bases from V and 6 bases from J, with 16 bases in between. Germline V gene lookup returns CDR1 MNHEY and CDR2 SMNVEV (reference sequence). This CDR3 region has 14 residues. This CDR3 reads CASSSIRGRREQYF. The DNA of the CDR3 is TGTGCCAGCAGTTCGATCAGGGGGAGGCGCGAGCAGTACTTC.

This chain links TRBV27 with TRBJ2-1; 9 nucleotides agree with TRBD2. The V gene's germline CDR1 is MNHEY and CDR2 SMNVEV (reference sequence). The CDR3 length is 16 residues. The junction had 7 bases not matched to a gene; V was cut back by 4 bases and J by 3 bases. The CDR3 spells CASSSTGTSLYNEQFF. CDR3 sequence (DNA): TGTGCCAGCAGTTCCACCGGGACTAGCCTCTACAATGAGCAGTTCTTC.

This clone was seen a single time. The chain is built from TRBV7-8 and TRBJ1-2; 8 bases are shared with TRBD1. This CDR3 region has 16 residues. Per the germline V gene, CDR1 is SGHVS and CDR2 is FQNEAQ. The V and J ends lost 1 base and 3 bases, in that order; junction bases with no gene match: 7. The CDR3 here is CASSLGGQGMYYGYTF. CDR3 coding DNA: TGTGCCAGCAGCTTAGGTGGACAGGGAATGTACTATGGCTACACCTTC.

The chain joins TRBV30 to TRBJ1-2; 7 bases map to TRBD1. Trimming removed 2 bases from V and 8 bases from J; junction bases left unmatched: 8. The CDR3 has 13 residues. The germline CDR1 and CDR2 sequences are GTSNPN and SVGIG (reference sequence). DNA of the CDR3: TGTGCCTGGAGTCCAGGGGGGGTCGGCGGCTACACCTTC. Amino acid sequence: CAWSPGGVGGYTF.

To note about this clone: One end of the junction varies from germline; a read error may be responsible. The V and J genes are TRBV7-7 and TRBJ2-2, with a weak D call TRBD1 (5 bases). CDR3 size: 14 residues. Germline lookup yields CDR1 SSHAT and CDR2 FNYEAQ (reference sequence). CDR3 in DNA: TGTGCTAGCAGCTCCGTCAGGGACACCGGGGAGCTGTTTTTT. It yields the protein CASSSVRDTGELFF.

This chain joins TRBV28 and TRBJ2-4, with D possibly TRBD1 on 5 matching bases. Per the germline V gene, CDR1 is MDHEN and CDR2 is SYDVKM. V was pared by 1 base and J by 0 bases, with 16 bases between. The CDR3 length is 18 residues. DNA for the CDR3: TGTGCCAGCAGTTTATCGGGCTTCCGACAGTTAGCCAAAAACATTCAGTACTTC. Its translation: CASSLSGFRQLAKNIQYF.

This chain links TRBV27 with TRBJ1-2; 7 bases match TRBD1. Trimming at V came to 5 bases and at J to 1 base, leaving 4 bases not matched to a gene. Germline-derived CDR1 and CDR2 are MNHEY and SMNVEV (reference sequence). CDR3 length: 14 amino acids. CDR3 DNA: TGTGCCAGCAGTGTGGGACAGAGTAACTATGGCTACACCTTC. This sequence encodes CASSVGQSNYGYTF.

CDR3 nucleotide sequence: TGTGCCAGCAGCTTGCCTCGGACAGGGGCTAGCTCCTATAATTCACCCCTCCACTTT. Translated, it gives CASSLPRTGASSYNSPLHF. The gene calls are TRBV5-4 and TRBJ1-6, with TRBD1 matching over 9 bases. The trim removed 1 base at V and 0 bases at J, leaving 8 bases unmatched. Germline lookup yields CDR1 SGHNT and CDR2 YYREEE (reference sequence). CDR3 length equals 19 residues.

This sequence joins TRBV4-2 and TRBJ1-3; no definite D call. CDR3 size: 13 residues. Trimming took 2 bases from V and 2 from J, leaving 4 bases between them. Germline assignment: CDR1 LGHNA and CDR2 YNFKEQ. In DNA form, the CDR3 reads TGTGCCAGCAGCCAATATCCTGGAAACACCATATATTTT. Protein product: CASSQYPGNTIYF.

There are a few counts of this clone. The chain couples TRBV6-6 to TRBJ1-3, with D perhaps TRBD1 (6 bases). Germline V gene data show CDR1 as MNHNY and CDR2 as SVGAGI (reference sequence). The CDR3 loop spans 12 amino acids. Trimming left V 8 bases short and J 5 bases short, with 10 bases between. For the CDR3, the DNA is TGTGCCAGCCACACAGGGCGAAACACCATATATTTT. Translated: CASHTGRNTIYF.

This CDR3 reads CASSVLPGQGEGYTF. The CDR3 coding sequence is TGTGCCAGCAGCGTATTACCGGGACAGGGGGAAGGCTACACCTTC. The genes are TRBV9 and TRBJ1-2, with TRBD1 matching over 11 bases. CDR1 and CDR2 from the germline V gene are SGDLS and YYNGEE. V gave up 1 base and J gave up 8 bases; unmatched junction bases: 7. CDR3 size: 15 residues.

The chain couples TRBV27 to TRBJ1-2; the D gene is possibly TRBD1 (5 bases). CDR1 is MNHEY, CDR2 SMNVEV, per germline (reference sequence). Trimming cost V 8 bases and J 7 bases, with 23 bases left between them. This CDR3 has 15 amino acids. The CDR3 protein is CASSPGGQGIGGYTF. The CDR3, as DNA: TGTGCCAGCTCCCCCGGAGGGCAGGGAATAGGTGGCTACACCTTC.

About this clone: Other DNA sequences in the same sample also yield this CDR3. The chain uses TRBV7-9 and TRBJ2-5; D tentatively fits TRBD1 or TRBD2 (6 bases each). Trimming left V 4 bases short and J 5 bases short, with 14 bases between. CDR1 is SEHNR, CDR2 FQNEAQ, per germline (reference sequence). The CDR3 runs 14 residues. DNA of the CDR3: TGTGCCAGCAGCTCAGGGGCGGGGCGGGAGACCCAGTACTTC. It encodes CASSSGAGRETQYF.

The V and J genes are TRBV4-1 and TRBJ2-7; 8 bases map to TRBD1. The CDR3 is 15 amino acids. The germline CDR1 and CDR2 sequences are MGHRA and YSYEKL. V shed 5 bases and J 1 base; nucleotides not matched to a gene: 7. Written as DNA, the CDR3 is TGCGCCAGCAGCATCCGGGACAGGTCATCCTACGAGCAGTACTTC. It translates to CASSIRDRSSYEQYF.

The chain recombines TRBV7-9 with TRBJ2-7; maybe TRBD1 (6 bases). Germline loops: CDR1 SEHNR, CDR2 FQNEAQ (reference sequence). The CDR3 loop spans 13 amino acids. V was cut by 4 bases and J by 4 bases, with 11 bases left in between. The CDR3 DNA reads TGTGCCAGCAGCTCAACAGGGTTGTACGAGCAGTACTTC. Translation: CASSSTGLYEQYF.

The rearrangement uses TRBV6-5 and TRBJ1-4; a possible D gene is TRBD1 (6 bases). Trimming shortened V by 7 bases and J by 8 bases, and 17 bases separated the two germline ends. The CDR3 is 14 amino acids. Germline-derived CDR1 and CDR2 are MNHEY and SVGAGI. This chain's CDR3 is CASTKDRRGEKLFF. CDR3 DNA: TGTGCCAGCACCAAGGACCGCAGGGGCGAAAAACTGTTTTTT.

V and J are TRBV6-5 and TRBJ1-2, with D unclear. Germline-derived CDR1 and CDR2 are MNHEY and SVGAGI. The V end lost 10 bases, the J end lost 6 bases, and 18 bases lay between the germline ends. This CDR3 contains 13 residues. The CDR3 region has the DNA TGTGCCACAAACTTATGGGCCACCCATGGCTACACCTTC. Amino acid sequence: CATNLWATHGYTF.

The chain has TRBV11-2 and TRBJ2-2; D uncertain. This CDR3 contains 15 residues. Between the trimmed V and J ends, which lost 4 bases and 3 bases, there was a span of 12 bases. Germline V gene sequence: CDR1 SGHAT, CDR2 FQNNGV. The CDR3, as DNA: TGTGCCAGCAGCTCCCAATCGACTTACACCGGGGAGCTGTTTTTT. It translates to CASSSQSTYTGELFF.

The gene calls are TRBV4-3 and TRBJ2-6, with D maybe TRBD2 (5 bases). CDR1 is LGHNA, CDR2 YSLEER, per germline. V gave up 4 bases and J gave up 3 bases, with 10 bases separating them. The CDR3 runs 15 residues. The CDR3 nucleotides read TGCGCCAGCAGCCGTGCGGGTGGTGGGGCCAACGTCCTGACTTTC. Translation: CASSRAGGGANVLTF.

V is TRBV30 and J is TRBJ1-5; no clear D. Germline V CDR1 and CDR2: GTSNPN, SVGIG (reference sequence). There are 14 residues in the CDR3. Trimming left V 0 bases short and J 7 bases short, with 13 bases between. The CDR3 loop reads CAWSVGAEVQPQHF. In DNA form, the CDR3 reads TGTGCCTGGAGTGTTGGTGCAGAGGTGCAGCCCCAGCATTTT.

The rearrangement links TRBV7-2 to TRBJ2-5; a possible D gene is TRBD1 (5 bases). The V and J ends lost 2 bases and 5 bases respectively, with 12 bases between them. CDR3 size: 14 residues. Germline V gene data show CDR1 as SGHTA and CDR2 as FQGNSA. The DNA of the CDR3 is TGTGCCAGCAGCTTAAATAGGGGTAGCGAGACCCAGTACTTC. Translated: CASSLNRGSETQYF.

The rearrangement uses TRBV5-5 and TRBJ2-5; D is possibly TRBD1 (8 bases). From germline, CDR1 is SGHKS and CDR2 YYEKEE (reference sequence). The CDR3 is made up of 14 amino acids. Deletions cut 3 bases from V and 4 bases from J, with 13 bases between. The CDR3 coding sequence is TGTGCCAGCAGCTCGGACAGGGAGGGAGAGACCCAGTACTTC. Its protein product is CASSSDREGETQYF.